This T cell receptor (beta chain) is from a study of cytomegalovirus exposure and HLA in healthy donors. Study as a whole: There were 90 million to 140 million unique TCR beta sequences, drawn from about 190 million T cells, in an earlier analysis. Falling in the Caucasian-associated ancestry cluster were less than 85% of under 450 genotyped donors. General study points: In a later analysis, productive TCRs from donors in an Asian-associated ancestry cluster reportedly carried fewer N-insertions than the cohort mean. Common viral pathogens seemed, in a later analysis, to connect with several of the most significant clusters.

The V gene lost 4 bases and the J gene lost 4 bases, with 7 bases spanning the gap. The CDR3 extends over 12 amino acids. The germline V gene encodes CDR1 ENHRY and CDR2 SYGVKD. Comments on this clone: The antigen remains undetermined.

The PCR was carried out with 60 Vbeta primers and 13 Jbeta primers. Clones were sequenced by immunoSEQ multiplex PCR, and TCRdb holds only the in-frame ones, with some missing. The data contain 150,000 or so clones, about four fifths of them seen just once; the ten biggest clones take up 1%. The clonotype comes from a man aged 25 to 40 in good health and CMV-seronegative. J is TRBJ1-1 and V is TRBV10-3; D might be TRBD1 (6 bases). Sequenced: PBMCs. The CDR3 sequence: CAISVQGTEAFF. CDR3 DNA sequence: TGTGCCATCAGTGTACAGGGCACTGAAGCTTTCTTT.